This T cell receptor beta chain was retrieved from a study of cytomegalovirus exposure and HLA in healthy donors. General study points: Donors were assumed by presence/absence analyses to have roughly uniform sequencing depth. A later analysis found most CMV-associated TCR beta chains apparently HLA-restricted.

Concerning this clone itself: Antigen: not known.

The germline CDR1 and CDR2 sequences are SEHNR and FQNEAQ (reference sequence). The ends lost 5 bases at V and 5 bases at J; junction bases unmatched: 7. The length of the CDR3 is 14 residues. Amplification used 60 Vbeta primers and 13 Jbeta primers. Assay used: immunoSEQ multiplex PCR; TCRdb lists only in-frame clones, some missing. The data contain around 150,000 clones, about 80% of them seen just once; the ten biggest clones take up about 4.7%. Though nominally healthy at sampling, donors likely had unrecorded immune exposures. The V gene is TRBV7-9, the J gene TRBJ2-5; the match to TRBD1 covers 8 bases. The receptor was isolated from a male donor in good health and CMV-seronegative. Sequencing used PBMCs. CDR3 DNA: TGTGCCAGCAGCGCCAGGACAGGGCAGGAGACCCAGTACTTC. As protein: CASSARTGQETQYF.